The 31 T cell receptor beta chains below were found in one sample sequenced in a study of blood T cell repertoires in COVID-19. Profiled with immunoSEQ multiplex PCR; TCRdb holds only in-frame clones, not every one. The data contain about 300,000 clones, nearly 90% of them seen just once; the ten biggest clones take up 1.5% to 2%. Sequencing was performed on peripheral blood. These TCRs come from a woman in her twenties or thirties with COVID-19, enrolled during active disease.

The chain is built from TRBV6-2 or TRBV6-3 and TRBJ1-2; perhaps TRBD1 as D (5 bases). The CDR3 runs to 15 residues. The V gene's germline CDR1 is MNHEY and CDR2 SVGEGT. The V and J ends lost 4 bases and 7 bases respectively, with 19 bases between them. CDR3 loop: CASSFTGTLGSGYTF. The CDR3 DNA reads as TGTGCCAGCAGTTTTACCGGGACCCTCGGGAGTGGCTACACCTTC.

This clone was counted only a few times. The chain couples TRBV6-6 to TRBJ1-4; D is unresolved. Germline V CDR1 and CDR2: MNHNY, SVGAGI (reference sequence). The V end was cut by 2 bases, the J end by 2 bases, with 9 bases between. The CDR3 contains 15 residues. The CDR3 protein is CASSYLGETNEKLFF. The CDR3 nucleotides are TGTGCCAGCAGTTACCTCGGGGAGACTAATGAAAAACTGTTTTTT.

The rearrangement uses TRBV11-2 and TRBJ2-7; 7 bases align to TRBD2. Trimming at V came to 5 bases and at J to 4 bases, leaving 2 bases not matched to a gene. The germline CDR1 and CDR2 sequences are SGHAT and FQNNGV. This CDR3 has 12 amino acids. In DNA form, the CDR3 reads TGTGCCAGCAGCCCCGGGGGGTACGAGCAGTACTTC. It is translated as CASSPGGYEQYF.

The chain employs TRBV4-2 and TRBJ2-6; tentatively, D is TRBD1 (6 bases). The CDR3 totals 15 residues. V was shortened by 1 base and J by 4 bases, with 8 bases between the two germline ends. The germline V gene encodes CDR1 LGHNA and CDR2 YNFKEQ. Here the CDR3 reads CASSQAGVGANVLTF. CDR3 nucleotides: TGTGCCAGCAGCCAAGCAGGGGTCGGGGCCAACGTCCTGACTTTC.

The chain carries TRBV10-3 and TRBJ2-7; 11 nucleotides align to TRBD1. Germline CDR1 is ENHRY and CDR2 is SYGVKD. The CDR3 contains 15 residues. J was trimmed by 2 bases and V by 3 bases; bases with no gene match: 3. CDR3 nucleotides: TGTGCCATCAGTGAAGGACAGGGGGCGACCTACGAGCAGTACTTC. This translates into CAISEGQGATYEQYF.

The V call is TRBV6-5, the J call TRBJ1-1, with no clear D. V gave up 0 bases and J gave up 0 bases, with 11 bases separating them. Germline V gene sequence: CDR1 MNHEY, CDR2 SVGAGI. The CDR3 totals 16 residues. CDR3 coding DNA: TGTGCCAGCAGTTACTCTGCTGGGAGGGTGAACACTGAAGCTTTCTTT. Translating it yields CASSYSAGRVNTEAFF.

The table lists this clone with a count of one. CDR3 bases: TGCGCCAGCAGCCCACAGGGAAGGACTGAAGCTTTCTTT. The encoded protein is CASSPQGRTEAFF. The genes are TRBV5-1 and TRBJ1-1; a weak D match, TRBD1 (6 bases). The germline CDR1 and CDR2 sequences are SGHRS and YFSETQ. Trimming left V 4 bases short and J 5 bases short, with 12 bases between. This CDR3 is built from 13 residues.

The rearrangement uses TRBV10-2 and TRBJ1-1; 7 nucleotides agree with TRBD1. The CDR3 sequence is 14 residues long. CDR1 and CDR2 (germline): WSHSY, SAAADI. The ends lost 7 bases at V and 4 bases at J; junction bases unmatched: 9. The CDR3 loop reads CASITTGFGTEAFF. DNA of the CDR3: TGCGCCAGCATTACGACAGGGTTCGGCACTGAAGCTTTCTTT.

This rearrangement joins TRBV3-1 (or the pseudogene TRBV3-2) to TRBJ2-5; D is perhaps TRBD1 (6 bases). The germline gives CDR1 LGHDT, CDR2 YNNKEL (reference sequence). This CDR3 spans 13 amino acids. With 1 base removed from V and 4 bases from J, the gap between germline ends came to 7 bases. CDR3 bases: TGTGCCAGCAGCCAAGTCAGGGGAGAGACCCAGTACTTC. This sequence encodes CASSQVRGETQYF.

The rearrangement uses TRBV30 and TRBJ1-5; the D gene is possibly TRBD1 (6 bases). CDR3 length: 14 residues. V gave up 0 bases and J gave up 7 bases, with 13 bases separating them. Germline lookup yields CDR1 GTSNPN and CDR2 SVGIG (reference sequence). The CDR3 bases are TGTGCCTGGAGTGTTGGACAGCCCACCCAGCCCCAGCATTTT. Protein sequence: CAWSVGQPTQPQHF.

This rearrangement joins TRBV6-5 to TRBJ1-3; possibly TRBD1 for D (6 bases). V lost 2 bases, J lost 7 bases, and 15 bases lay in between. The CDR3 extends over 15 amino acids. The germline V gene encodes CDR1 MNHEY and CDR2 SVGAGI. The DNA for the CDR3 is TGTGCCAGCAGTTACGAGGGGGAATCGGCGAACACCATATATTTT. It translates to CASSYEGESANTIYF.

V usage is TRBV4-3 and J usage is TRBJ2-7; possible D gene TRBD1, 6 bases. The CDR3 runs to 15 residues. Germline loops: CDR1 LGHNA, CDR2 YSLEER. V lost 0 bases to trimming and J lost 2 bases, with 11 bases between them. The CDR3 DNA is TGCGCCAGCAGCCAAGACGTGTGGACAGCCTACGAGCAGTACTTC. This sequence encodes CASSQDVWTAYEQYF.

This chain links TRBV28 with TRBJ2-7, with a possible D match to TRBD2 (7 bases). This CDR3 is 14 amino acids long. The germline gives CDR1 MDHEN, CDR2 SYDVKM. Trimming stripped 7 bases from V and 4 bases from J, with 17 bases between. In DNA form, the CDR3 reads TGTGCCAGCACCCCTAGGGGGGGGCCATACGAGCAGTACGTC. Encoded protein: CASTPRGGPYEQYV.

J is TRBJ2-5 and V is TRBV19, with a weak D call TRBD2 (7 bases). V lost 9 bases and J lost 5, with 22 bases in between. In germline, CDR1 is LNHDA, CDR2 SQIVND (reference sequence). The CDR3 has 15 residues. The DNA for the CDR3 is TGTGCCAGCCGCTCCCGGGGGGCTCGGAGGGAGACCCAGTACTTC. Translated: CASRSRGARRETQYF.

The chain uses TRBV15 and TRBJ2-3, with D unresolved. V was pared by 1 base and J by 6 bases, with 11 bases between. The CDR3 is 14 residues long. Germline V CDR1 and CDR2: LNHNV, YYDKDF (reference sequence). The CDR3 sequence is CATSRVLSTDTQYF. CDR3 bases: TGTGCCACCAGCAGAGTCCTCTCTACGGATACGCAGTATTTT.

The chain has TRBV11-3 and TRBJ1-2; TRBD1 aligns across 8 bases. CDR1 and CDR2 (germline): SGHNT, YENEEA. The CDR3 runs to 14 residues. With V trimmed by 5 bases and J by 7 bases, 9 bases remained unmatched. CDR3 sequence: CASSTGQGLSGYTF. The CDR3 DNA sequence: TGTGCCAGCAGCACCGGACAGGGACTCTCTGGCTACACCTTC.

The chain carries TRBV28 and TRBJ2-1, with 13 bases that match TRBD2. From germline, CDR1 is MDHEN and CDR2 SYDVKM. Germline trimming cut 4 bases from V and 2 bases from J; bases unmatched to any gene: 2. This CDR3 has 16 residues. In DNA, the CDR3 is TGTGCCAGCAGTTCTACTAGCGGGGGGGCCTACAATGAGCAGTTCTTC. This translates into CASSSTSGGAYNEQFF.

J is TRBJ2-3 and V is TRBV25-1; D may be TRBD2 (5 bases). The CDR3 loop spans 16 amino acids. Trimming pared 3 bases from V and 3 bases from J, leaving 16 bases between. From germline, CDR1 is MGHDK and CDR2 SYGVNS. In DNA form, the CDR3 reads TGTGCCAGCAGTGATAAACACCCCCGGGGAACAGATACGCAGTATTTT. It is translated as CASSDKHPRGTDTQYF.

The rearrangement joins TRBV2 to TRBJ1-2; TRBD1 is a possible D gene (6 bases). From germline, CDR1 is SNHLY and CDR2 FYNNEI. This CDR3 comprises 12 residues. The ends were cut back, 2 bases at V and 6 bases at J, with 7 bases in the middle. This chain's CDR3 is CASSEQGHGYTF. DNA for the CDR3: TGTGCCAGCAGTGAACAGGGGCATGGCTACACCTTC.

CDR3 loop: CASSLEYRANYGYTF. The CDR3 region has the DNA TGTGCCAGCAGCTTAGAGTACCGGGCTAACTATGGCTACACCTTC. J is TRBJ1-2 and V is TRBV7-2; D unclear. In germline, CDR1 is SGHTA, CDR2 FQGNSA. The CDR3 has 15 residues. V was pared by 1 base and J by 0 bases, with 9 bases between. Using reference TRBV7-2 and TRBJ1-2 for the parts outside the CDR3, the full variable domain is GAGVSQSPSNKVTEKGKDVELRCDPISGHTALYWYRQSLGQGLEFLIYFQGNSAPDKSGLPSDRFSAERTGGSVSTLTIQRTQQEDSAVYLCASSLEYRANYGYTFGSGTRLTVV.

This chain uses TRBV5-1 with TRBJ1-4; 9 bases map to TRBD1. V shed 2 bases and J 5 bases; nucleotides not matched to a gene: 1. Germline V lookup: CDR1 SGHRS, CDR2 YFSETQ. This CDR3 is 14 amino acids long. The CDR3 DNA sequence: TGCGCCAGCAGCTTCGGACAGGGGAATGAAAAACTGTTTTTT. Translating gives CASSFGQGNEKLFF.

The CDR3 DNA is TGTGCCAGCAGTTTACTCCACAGGGGAAGTATGGAGACCCAGTACTTC. It specifies CASSLLHRGSMETQYF. The chain couples TRBV28 to TRBJ2-5; the match to TRBD1 covers 7 bases. This CDR3 has 16 amino acids. V was pared by 2 bases and J by 5 bases, with 11 bases of the junction left unmatched. The germline V gene encodes CDR1 MDHEN and CDR2 SYDVKM.

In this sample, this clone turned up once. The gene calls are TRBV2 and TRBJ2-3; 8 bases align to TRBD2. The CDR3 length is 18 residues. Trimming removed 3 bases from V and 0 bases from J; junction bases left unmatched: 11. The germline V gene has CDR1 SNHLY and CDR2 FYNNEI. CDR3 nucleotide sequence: TGTGCCAGCAGTGACGTCGGGGGGGCCCTCCTTAGCACAGATACGCAGTATTTT. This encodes CASSDVGGALLSTDTQYF.

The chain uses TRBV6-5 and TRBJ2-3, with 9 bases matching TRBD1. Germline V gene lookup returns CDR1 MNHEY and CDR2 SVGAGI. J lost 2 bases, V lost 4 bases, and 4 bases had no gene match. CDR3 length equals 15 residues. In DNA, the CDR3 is TGTGCCAGCAGTTCCCGGGACAGGGACACAGATACGCAGTATTTT. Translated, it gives CASSSRDRDTDTQYF.

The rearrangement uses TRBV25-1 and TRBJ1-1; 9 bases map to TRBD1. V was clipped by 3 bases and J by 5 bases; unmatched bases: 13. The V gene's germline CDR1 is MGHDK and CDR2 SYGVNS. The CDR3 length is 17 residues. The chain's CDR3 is CASSDYRGQGRRTEAFF. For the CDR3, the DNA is TGTGCCAGCAGTGACTATAGGGGACAGGGCCGAAGGACTGAAGCTTTCTTT.

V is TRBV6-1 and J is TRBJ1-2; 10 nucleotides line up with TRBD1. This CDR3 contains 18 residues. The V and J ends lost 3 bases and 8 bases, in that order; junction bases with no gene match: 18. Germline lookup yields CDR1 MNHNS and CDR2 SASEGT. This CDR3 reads CASSDPGTGVPLTVGYTF. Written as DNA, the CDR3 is TGTGCCAGCAGTGATCCCGGGACAGGGGTACCCCTGACTGTCGGCTACACCTTC.

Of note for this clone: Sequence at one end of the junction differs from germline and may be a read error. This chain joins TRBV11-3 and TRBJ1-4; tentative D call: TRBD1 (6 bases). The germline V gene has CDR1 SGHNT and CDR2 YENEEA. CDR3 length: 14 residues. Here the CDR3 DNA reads TGTGCCAGCAGCTTAGATGCAGGAGCTGGGGGCCTCTCTTTT. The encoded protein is CASSLDAGAGGLSF. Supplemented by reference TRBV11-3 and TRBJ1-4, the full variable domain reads EAGVVQSPRYKIIEKKQPVAFWCNPISGHNTLYWYLQNLGQGPELLIRYENEEAVDDSQLPKDRFSAERLKGVDSTLKIQPAELGDSAVYLCASSLDAGAGGLSFGSGTQLSVL.

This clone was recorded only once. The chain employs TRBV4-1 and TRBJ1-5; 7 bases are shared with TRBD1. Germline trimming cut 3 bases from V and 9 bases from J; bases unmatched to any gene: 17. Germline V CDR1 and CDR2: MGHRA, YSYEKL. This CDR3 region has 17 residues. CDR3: CASSQGRQGPVGAPQHF. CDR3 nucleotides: TGCGCCAGCAGCCAGGGTCGACAGGGACCGGTTGGTGCGCCCCAGCATTTT.

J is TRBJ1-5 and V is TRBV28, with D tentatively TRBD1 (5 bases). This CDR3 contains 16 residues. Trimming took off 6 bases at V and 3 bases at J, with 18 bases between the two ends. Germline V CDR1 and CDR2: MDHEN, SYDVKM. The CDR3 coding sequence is TGTGCCAGCAGGGAGGGGCAGGGTGTTAACAATCAGCCCCAGCATTTT. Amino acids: CASREGQGVNNQPQHF. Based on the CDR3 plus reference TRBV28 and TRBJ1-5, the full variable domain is DVKVTQSSRYLVKRTGEKVFLECVQDMDHENMFWYRQDPGLGLRLIYFSYDVKMKEKGDIPEGYSVSREKKERFSLILESASTNQTSMYLCASREGQGVNNQPQHFGDGTRLSIL.

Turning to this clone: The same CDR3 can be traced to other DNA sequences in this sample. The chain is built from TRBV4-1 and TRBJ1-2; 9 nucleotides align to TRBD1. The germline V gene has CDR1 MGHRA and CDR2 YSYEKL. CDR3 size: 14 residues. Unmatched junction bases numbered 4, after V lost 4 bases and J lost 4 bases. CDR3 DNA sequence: TGCGCCAGCAGCCCACAGGGGGCTGGCTATGGCTACACCTTC. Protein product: CASSPQGAGYGYTF.

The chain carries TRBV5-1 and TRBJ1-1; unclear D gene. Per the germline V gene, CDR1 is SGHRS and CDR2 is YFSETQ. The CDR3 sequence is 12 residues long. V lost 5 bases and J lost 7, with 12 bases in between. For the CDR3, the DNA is TGCGCCAGCAGACTGGAAGCGAGTGAAGCTTTCTTT. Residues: CASRLEASEAFF.